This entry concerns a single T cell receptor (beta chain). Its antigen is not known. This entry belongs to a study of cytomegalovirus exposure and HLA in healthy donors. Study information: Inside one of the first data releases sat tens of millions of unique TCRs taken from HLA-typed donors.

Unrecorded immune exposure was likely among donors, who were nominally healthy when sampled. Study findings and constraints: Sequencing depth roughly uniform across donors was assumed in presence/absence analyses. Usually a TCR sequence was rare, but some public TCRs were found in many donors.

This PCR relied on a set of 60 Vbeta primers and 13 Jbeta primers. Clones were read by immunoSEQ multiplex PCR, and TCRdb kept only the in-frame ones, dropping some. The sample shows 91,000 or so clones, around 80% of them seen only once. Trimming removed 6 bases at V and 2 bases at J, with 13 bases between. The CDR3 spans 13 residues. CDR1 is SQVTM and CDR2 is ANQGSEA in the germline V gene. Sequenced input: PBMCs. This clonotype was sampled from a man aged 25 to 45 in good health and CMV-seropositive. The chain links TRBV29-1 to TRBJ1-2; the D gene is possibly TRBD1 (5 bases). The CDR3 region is CSVLQDYNYGYTF. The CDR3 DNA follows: TGCAGCGTCCTACAGGACTACAACTATGGCTACACCTTC.